The 30 T cell receptor beta chains in this list originate from one sample, sequenced in a study of T cell repertoires in cytomegalovirus infection. Using its own MiXCR run on the reads, TCRdb lists one record per CDR3 protein. The sample consists of a few hundred thousand distinct CDR3 sequences, about 17% of them appearing once. Sequenced material: CD8+ T cells from PBMCs. These receptors were collected from a human donor in good health (CMV status not recorded). Some clones in this sample may be carry-over from other donors' samples.

The chain employs TRBV2 and TRBJ2-7; D is uncertain. CDR3 size: 13 residues. Germline loops: CDR1 SNHLY, CDR2 FYNNEI. V lost 8 bases and J 4 bases, leaving 15 bases between the germline ends. The CDR3 bases are TGTGCCAGCCCCCGGTACGATAGTTACGAGCAGTACTTC. It is translated as CASPRYDSYEQYF.

CDR3 coding DNA: TGTGCCAGCAGTTACTCAGGGGGCCTGGAATATGGCTACACCTTC. This gives the protein CASSYSGGLEYGYTF. The chain combines TRBV6-8 with TRBJ1-2, with 7 bases identical to TRBD1. Germline V CDR1 and CDR2: MNHGY, SAAAGT. The CDR3 covers 15 residues. J gave up 5 bases and V 0 bases, and 6 bases lay outside the gene matches.

The CDR3 nucleotides are TGTGCCAGCAGCTTAGGGTCTGGCGCCTACGAGCAGTACTTC. Translated, it gives CASSLGSGAYEQYF. The chain uses TRBV11-2 and TRBJ2-7, with D unresolved. Trimming cost V 1 base and J 2 bases, with 9 bases left between them. Germline CDR1 and CDR2: SGHAT and FQNNGV. The CDR3 totals 14 residues.

This clonotype came up a few times. V gene TRBV6-5 combines with J gene TRBJ1-5; tentatively, D is TRBD1 (5 bases). The CDR3 runs 21 residues. V lost 2 bases and J lost 1, with 27 bases in between. Germline lookup yields CDR1 MNHEY and CDR2 SVGAGI. The CDR3 coding sequence is TGTGCCAGCAGTTACCACCCACCGGGGGGGTCCGGGTCCGGGAGCAATCAGCCCCAGCATTTT. Amino acids: CASSYHPPGGSGSGSNQPQHF.

This clonotype was observed a few times. The chain is built from TRBV6-8 and TRBJ2-5; 9 bases agree with TRBD1. The CDR3 extends over 16 amino acids. Germline V CDR1 and CDR2: MNHGY, SAAAGT. The V and J ends lost 4 bases and 4 bases, in that order; junction bases with no gene match: 10. The CDR3 DNA reads TGTGCCAGCAGTTTCAGTCAACAGGGGGCTCGAGAGACCCAGTACTTC. Amino acid sequence: CASSFSQQGARETQYF.

On this clonotype: One end of the junction fails to match germline, which may point to a read error. The rearrangement uses TRBV7-3 and TRBJ2-2; D is unclear. The CDR3 is 14 residues long. Per the germline V gene, CDR1 is SGHTA and CDR2 is FQGTGA. The CDR3 coding sequence is TGTGCCAGCAGCCCTGGTCCTTACACCGAGGAGCTGTTTTTT. It is translated as CASSPGPYTEELFF.

There are a few counts of this clonotype. The chain recombines TRBV10-3 with TRBJ2-5; D gene unclear. The CDR3 runs 12 residues. Trimming took 2 bases from V and 2 from J, leaving 3 bases between them. The germline V gene encodes CDR1 ENHRY and CDR2 SYGVKD. CDR3 coding DNA: TGTGCCATCAGTGAGCCACAAGAGACCCAGTACTTC. Protein: CAISEPQETQYF.

The chain joins TRBV27 to TRBJ2-3; D gene ambiguous. The CDR3 consists of 16 residues. Trimming removed 4 bases at V and 2 bases at J, with 16 bases between. CDR1 is MNHEY, CDR2 SMNVEV, per germline (reference sequence). CDR3 DNA sequence: TGTGCCAGCAGTTCCGACGGAAGCTCGCCCACAGATACGCAGTATTTT. This translates into CASSSDGSSPTDTQYF.

The chain has TRBV6-2 or TRBV6-3 and TRBJ1-2; D ambiguous. The CDR3 spans 15 residues. CDR1 is MNHEY and CDR2 is SVGEGT in the germline V gene. V lost 0 bases and J 7 bases, leaving 15 bases between the germline ends. In DNA, the CDR3 is TGTGCCAGCAGTTACTCGACGAGTCAGTTGAGTGGCTACACCTTC. Translation gives CASSYSTSQLSGYTF.

Many counts were recorded for this clonotype. V usage is TRBV5-4 and J usage is TRBJ2-7; possibly TRBD2 for D (6 bases). V dropped 4 bases and J dropped 4 bases, with 9 bases sitting between them. The CDR3 runs 12 residues. Germline values: CDR1 SGHNT, CDR2 YYREEE (reference sequence). The CDR3: CASSTGLYEQYF. CDR3 nucleotide sequence: TGTGCCAGCAGCACGGGACTTTACGAGCAGTACTTC.

Note on this clonotype: One base away lies a much larger clone, so this may be a sequencing read error. The V gene is TRBV7-6, the J gene TRBJ2-3; D remains ambiguous. Trimming shortened V by 2 bases and J by 7 bases, and 10 bases separated the two germline ends. The V gene's germline CDR1 is SGHVS and CDR2 FNYEAQ. This CDR3 has 13 amino acids. CDR3 region: CASSLSERHTQYF. CDR3 sequence (DNA): TGTGCCAGCAGCTTATCCGAGAGGCATACGCAGTATTTT.

The table lists this clonotype with many counts. The V gene is TRBV6-2 or TRBV6-3, the J gene TRBJ2-5; 11 nucleotides line up with TRBD2. The CDR3 length is 15 residues. The germline V gene has CDR1 MNHEY and CDR2 SVGEGT. The V segment lost 4 bases and the J segment 2 bases; nucleotides outside the gene matches: 3. CDR3 DNA: TGTGCCAGCAGTTTGGGACTAGCGGAACAAGAGACCCAGTACTTC. The encoded protein is CASSLGLAEQETQYF.

V gene TRBV5-8 combines with J gene TRBJ1-2; 7 bases are a match to TRBD1. CDR1 is SGHTS, CDR2 YDEGEE, per germline. This CDR3 is built from 19 residues. V lost 0 bases to trimming and J lost 0 bases; unmatched junction nucleotides: 14. The CDR3 DNA follows: TGTGCCAGCAGCTTGGCTGAAATAAGACAGGGCGAAGCTAACTATGGCTACACCTTC. This encodes CASSLAEIRQGEANYGYTF.

The V and J genes are TRBV4-2 and TRBJ2-1; D is possibly TRBD2 (5 bases). This CDR3 spans 12 amino acids. Looked up from germline, CDR1 is LGHNA and CDR2 is YNFKEQ. V dropped 0 bases and J dropped 10 bases, with 7 bases sitting between them. The CDR3 loop reads CASSQDRREQFF. In nucleotides, the CDR3 is TGTGCCAGCAGCCAAGATCGGAGGGAGCAGTTCTTC.

This clonotype was picked up a small number of times. This rearrangement joins TRBV20-1 to TRBJ2-2; tentatively, D is TRBD1 (5 bases). The length of the CDR3 is 15 residues. CDR1 is DFQATT and CDR2 is SNEGSKA in the germline V gene (reference sequence). Trimming left V 0 bases short and J 4 bases short, with 12 bases between. The CDR3 region has the DNA TGCAGTGCTAGAGATGGGCAGGGCGTCACCGGGGAGCTGTTTTTT. Translating gives CSARDGQGVTGELFF.

This clonotype was detected ten times or more. V is TRBV7-8 and J is TRBJ1-1, with D maybe TRBD1 (6 bases). The CDR3 spans 17 residues. The V end was cut by 5 bases, the J end by 0 bases, with 19 bases between. Germline V lookup: CDR1 SGHVS, CDR2 FQNEAQ. CDR3 coding DNA: TGTGCCAGCAGCATAGGAACAGGGCCCAGGGTGAACACTGAAGCTTTCTTT. This encodes CASSIGTGPRVNTEAFF.

The chain is built from TRBV27 and TRBJ2-2; D is perhaps TRBD1 (5 bases). V lost 5 bases and J lost 0, with 13 bases in between. The germline V gene encodes CDR1 MNHEY and CDR2 SMNVEV (reference sequence). The length of the CDR3 is 16 residues. CDR3: CASSPQGIANTGELFF. CDR3 coding DNA: TGTGCCAGCAGTCCCCAGGGTATCGCGAACACCGGGGAGCTGTTTTTT.

Concerning this clonotype itself: A much larger clone is a single base away; this may be a read error. The chain joins TRBV6-2 or TRBV6-3 to TRBJ1-6, with no clear D. Germline V gene sequence: CDR1 MNHEY, CDR2 SVGEGT. The CDR3 is 14 amino acids. The CDR3 coding sequence is TGTGCCCGCAGTTACGGGCAGTATAATTCACCCCTCCACTTT. Residues: CARSYGQYNSPLHF.

V is TRBV20-1 and J is TRBJ2-3; TRBD2 matches at 12 bases. V lost 7 bases to trimming and J lost 2 bases; unmatched junction nucleotides: 4. The germline CDR1 and CDR2 sequences are DFQATT and SNEGSKA (reference sequence). The CDR3 extends over 14 amino acids. CDR3 residues: CSGLAGGNTDTQYF. For the CDR3, the DNA is TGCAGTGGGCTAGCGGGGGGGAACACAGATACGCAGTATTTT.

The rearrangement links TRBV27 to TRBJ1-2; perhaps TRBD1 as D (5 bases). The CDR3 runs to 14 residues. V lost 8 bases and J 7 bases, leaving 20 bases between the germline ends. Germline V gene lookup returns CDR1 MNHEY and CDR2 SMNVEV (reference sequence). The CDR3 is CASSPGPRLAGYTF. CDR3 nucleotide sequence: TGTGCCAGCTCTCCGGGACCCCGGCTTGCTGGCTACACCTTC.

This rearrangement joins TRBV23-1 to TRBJ1-4, with D maybe TRBD1 (5 bases). TRBV23-1 carries the ORF label, with uncertain function. The CDR3 has 19 residues. V was trimmed by 0 bases and J by 3 bases, leaving 20 bases between them. This chain's CDR3 is CASSQSGAGPLRSNEKLFF. The CDR3 region has the DNA TGCGCCAGCAGTCAATCCGGGGCGGGGCCCCTAAGATCTAATGAAAAACTGTTTTTT.

This clonotype was found many times. The rearrangement joins TRBV7-6 to TRBJ2-1, with 7 bases that match TRBD1. This CDR3 has 13 amino acids. The V segment lost 5 bases and the J segment 6 bases; nucleotides outside the gene matches: 4. CDR1 SGHVS and CDR2 FNYEAQ come from the germline V gene. CDR3: CASSQGQLNEQFF. The CDR3 DNA follows: TGTGCCAGCAGCCAGGGACAGCTCAATGAGCAGTTCTTC.

In its sample, this clonotype was seen many times. This chain connects TRBV7-9 to TRBJ2-2; 7 nucleotides agree with TRBD1. CDR3 length equals 14 residues. J gave up 6 bases and V 8 bases, and 9 bases lay outside the gene matches. Germline V gene sequence: CDR1 SEHNR, CDR2 FQNEAQ (reference sequence). In nucleotides, the CDR3 is TGTGCCAGCTCCCGACAGGGAAGACCCGGGGAGCTGTTTTTT. Its protein is CASSRQGRPGELFF.

The table lists this clonotype with many counts. The chain couples TRBV20-1 to TRBJ2-3; D is possibly TRBD2 (5 bases). The CDR3 contains 17 residues. Germline V CDR1 and CDR2: DFQATT, SNEGSKA (reference sequence). V was pared by 3 bases and J by 2 bases, with 21 bases between. CDR3 DNA: TGCAGTGCTAGTTCCTTCTCTCCTGAGGAGGTCACAGATACGCAGTATTTT. Encoded protein: CSASSFSPEEVTDTQYF.

This clonotype was picked up a small number of times. The genes are TRBV20-1 and TRBJ1-5; 7 bases are a match to TRBD1. Losses at the gene ends were 3 bases for V and 11 bases for J; bases not matched to a gene: 19. Germline V gene lookup returns CDR1 DFQATT and CDR2 SNEGSKA (reference sequence). The CDR3 has 16 amino acids. CDR3 protein: CSASPTTGDLVLSQHF. The CDR3 DNA follows: TGCAGTGCTAGCCCGACTACAGGGGACCTCGTCTTGTCCCAGCATTTT.

In this sample, this clonotype turned up a few times. The chain couples TRBV12-3 or TRBV12-4 to TRBJ2-7; 10 bases align to TRBD2. The CDR3 runs to 13 residues. V shed 6 bases, J shed 5 bases, and the junction held 4 bases outside the gene matches. The CDR3: CASSRTSGDEQYF. CDR3 DNA sequence: TGTGCCAGCAGCCGGACTAGCGGCGACGAGCAGTACTTC.

This clonotype has more than one count but fewer than ten. The J gene is TRBJ2-2, the V gene TRBV28, with 10 bases lining up with TRBD1. J was trimmed by 6 bases and V by 5 bases; bases with no gene match: 6. The CDR3 contains 15 residues. Germline V gives CDR1 MDHEN, CDR2 SYDVKM. The CDR3 reads CASSLSGTGAGELFF. The CDR3 DNA reads as TGTGCCAGCAGTCTGTCCGGGACAGGGGCCGGGGAGCTGTTTTTT.

This sequence joins TRBV28 and TRBJ2-7; 9 bases fit TRBD1. CDR1 is MDHEN, CDR2 SYDVKM, per germline. Germline trimming cut 2 bases from V and 3 bases from J; bases unmatched to any gene: 8. The CDR3 contains 16 residues. The CDR3 sequence is CASSLPLGQGNYEQYF. As DNA, the CDR3 is TGTGCCAGCAGTTTACCCTTGGGACAGGGTAACTACGAGCAGTACTTC.

This chain joins TRBV29-1 and TRBJ2-7; D uncertain. Germline values: CDR1 SQVTM, CDR2 ANQGSEA. The CDR3 covers 13 residues. Deletions cut 1 base from V and 2 bases from J, with 9 bases between. CDR3 loop: CSVEGQEPYEQYF. The CDR3 DNA sequence: TGCAGCGTTGAAGGGCAGGAGCCCTACGAGCAGTACTTC.

The V gene is TRBV11-2, the J gene TRBJ1-4, with 7 bases matching TRBD1. The V gene end was trimmed by 6 bases and the J gene end by 5 bases; junction bases not matched to a gene: 12. Germline assignment: CDR1 SGHAT and CDR2 FQNNGV. The CDR3 runs to 16 residues. The CDR3 DNA is TGTGCCAGCAGGGAAGAGGGGGCAGGAATAAATGAAAAACTGTTTTTT. Its translation is CASREEGAGINEKLFF.